The text below deals with one T cell receptor (beta chain). Germline V CDR1 and CDR2: ENHRY, SYGVKD. V was trimmed by 6 bases and J by 4 bases, leaving 15 bases between them. CDR3 length equals 14 residues. This entry comes from a study of neoadjuvant anti-PD-1 for oral cavity cancer. Study as a whole: Non-progressing patients received a fourth nivolumab dose near day 43, then surgery on days 50-56.

Profiling relied on immunoSEQ multiplex PCR, and the TCRdb table lists in-frame clones only, not all of them. The table shows 70,000 to 95,000 clones, with less than 85% occurring only once. The chain is built from TRBV10-3 and TRBJ1-2; tentatively, D is TRBD1 (5 bases). Sequencing used PBMCs, obtained before nivolumab (anti-PD-1) treatment. This TCR was sampled from a person between 40 and 85 years old with oral cavity squamous cell carcinoma. The CDR3 DNA is TGTGCCATCAGGGCCTCGGGGGGGGGCTATGGCTACACCTTC. Residues: CAIRASGGGYGYTF.